This T cell receptor beta chain was recorded in a study of blood T cells in healthy people across ages. Points from the study as a whole: Older age coincided with a roughly linear decline in TCR beta diversity per million T cells. In the absence of known donor CMV status, changes in expanded clonotypes were possibly confounded.

This clonotype has more than one count but fewer than ten. Its antigen is unidentified. It was with a sample-barcoded 5' primer and a J-beta primer mix that a second PCR of roughly 7 to 12 cycles was run. MiXCR, run by TCRdb on the 5' RACE reads, gives a single entry per CDR3 protein. The data contain around 1,000,000 distinct CDR3 sequences, about 23% of them seen just once; the ten biggest clones take up about 0.69%. The authors extracted at least 5 micrograms of total RNA per sample. These same records also appear under a second study, on T cells of mothers and their children.

The receptor's source is a girl aged 2-10 years in good health. The sequenced sample was blood.

CDR3 in DNA: TGTGCCAGCAGTGAATTTCAGCGGGAGACGACCCAGTACTTC. It translates to CASSEFQRETTQYF. This chain uses TRBV2 with TRBJ2-5, with 8 bases matching TRBD2. The V gene end was trimmed by 2 bases and the J gene end by 7 bases; junction bases not matched to a gene: 6. The length of the CDR3 is 14 residues. CDR1 is SNHLY and CDR2 is FYNNEI in the germline V gene.